Listed below are T cell receptor beta chains from one sample, sequenced in a study of shared clonotypes between healthy human individuals. Generated by immunoSEQ multiplex PCR, the TCRdb table keeps only in-frame clones and is missing some. The sample carries around 2.5 million clones, roughly 93% recorded once. The sequenced material came from naive CD4+ T cells from PBMCs. The origin of the receptors is a man aged 18 to 29 in good health. Some clones in this sample may be carry-over from other donors' samples. CDR3s include the opening cysteine and the closing phenylalanine or tryptophan. A D gene is named only where the DNA matches it firmly. The size of a clone is reported for some rows only, either as once, few or many, or as a class for expanded clones.

>TRBD2|15|TRBV29-1|TRBJ2-2|NA
TGCAGCGTTGTGAGCGGGAGTTCGTACACCGGGGAGCTGTTTTTT
CSVVSGSSYTGELFF
>TRBD1|14|TRBV7-2|TRBJ2-7|NA
TGTGCCAGCAGCGTTACAGGGGATTCCTACGAGCAGTACTTC
CASSVTGDSYEQYF
>TRBD1|15|TRBV18|TRBJ2-7|NA
TGTGCCAGCTCACCCACGAGGGGACAGGCCTACGAGCAGTACTTC
CASSPTRGQAYEQYF
>NA|13|TRBV11-3|TRBJ1-1|NA
TGTGCCAGCAGCTTACTTAGGGGGGCTGAAGCTTTCTTT
CASSLLRGAEAFF
>NA|13|TRBV28|TRBJ1-2|NA
TGTGCCAGCAGTTCCGGATATAACTATGGCTACACCTTC
CASSSGYNYGYTF
>NA|15|TRBV2|TRBJ1-2|NA
TGTGCCAGCAGCCCCGGAGGGACCCTCGGACATGGCTACACCTTC
CASSPGGTLGHGYTF
>TRBD1|14|TRBV6-1|TRBJ1-1|NA
TGTGCCAGCAGTTGGGACAGGGGGAGCACTGAAGCTTTCTTT
CASSWDRGSTEAFF
>TRBD2|14|TRBV19|TRBJ2-7|NA
TGTGCCAGTAGTAGCGGGAGGGCGCTCTCCGAGCAGTACTTC
CASSSGRALSEQYF
>NA|16|TRBV28|TRBJ2-6|once
TGTGCCAGCAGTTTCAGCCCTCGGACTGGGGCCAACGTCCTGACTTTC
CASSFSPRTGANVLTF
>NA|17|TRBV5-4|TRBJ2-4|NA
TGTGCCAGCAGCGCGGTTCCGGGACGTCTAGCCAAAAACATTCAGTACTTC
CASSAVPGRLAKNIQYF
>NA|14|TRBV6-1|TRBJ1-1|NA
TGTGCCAGCAGTGTCAATAGGCCCGATGGGCAAGCTTTCTTT
CASSVNRPDGQAFF
>NA|14|TRBV28|TRBJ1-3|NA
TGTGCCAGCACCCCCACAAGGGGAGGAAACACCATATATTTT
CASTPTRGGNTIYF